This is a list of T cell receptor beta chains from one sample in a study of shared clonotypes between healthy human individuals. Sequencing used immunoSEQ multiplex PCR; TCRdb keeps in-frame clones, though not all of them. This sample has roughly 2,000,000 clones, with roughly 93% found just once. The sample was naive CD8+ T cells from PBMCs. These receptors came from a young man in good health. Some clones in this sample may be carry-over from other donors' samples. The conserved cysteine and the conserved F or W are not part of the CDR3 here. Each record gives: J gene, D gene, V gene, CDR3 protein. D genes are given only for firm matches.

j_call: TRBJ2-7
d_call: TRBD2
v_call: TRBV29-1
cdr3_aa: SVTSGGGYEQY

j_call: TRBJ2-7
d_call: .
v_call: TRBV27
cdr3_aa: ASSPRTPGVGYEQY

j_call: TRBJ2-1
d_call: TRBD2
v_call: TRBV11-1
cdr3_aa: ASSPGLAGIYNEQF

j_call: TRBJ1-2
d_call: TRBD1
v_call: TRBV27
cdr3_aa: ASSLTGGNYGYT

j_call: TRBJ1-6
d_call: .
v_call: TRBV7-9
cdr3_aa: ASSLGERLLPLH

j_call: TRBJ2-7
d_call: .
v_call: TRBV5-1
cdr3_aa: ASSLFSLGSEQY

j_call: TRBJ2-7
d_call: .
v_call: TRBV25-1
cdr3_aa: ADEGGGDSYEQY

j_call: TRBJ1-1
d_call: TRBD1
v_call: TRBV4-1
cdr3_aa: ASSPIGTAALNTEAF

j_call: TRBJ2-1
d_call: .
v_call: TRBV14
cdr3_aa: ASSRGQTSPFVGGEQF

j_call: TRBJ2-7
d_call: TRBD2
v_call: TRBV14
cdr3_aa: ASSQGLSGLSSYEQY

j_call: TRBJ2-3
d_call: TRBD2
v_call: TRBV28
cdr3_aa: ASMENSGGYTDTQY

j_call: TRBJ2-3
d_call: TRBD2
v_call: TRBV4-2
cdr3_aa: ASSQDRVRGLAGTDTQY

j_call: TRBJ2-7
d_call: .
v_call: TRBV9
cdr3_aa: ASSVGRWAGEQY

j_call: TRBJ2-1
d_call: .
v_call: TRBV29-1
cdr3_aa: SVTGDPSYNEQF

j_call: TRBJ1-1
d_call: .
v_call: TRBV7-2
cdr3_aa: ASSPPRREMNTEAF

j_call: TRBJ2-3
d_call: TRBD1
v_call: TRBV27
cdr3_aa: ASSKGPGQASTDTQY

j_call: .
d_call: .
v_call: TRBV7-7
cdr3_aa: ASSLARGADYEQY

j_call: TRBJ2-7
d_call: .
v_call: TRBV7-9
cdr3_aa: ASGMHEQY

j_call: TRBJ2-3
d_call: .
v_call: TRBV11-2
cdr3_aa: ASSGRGQHTDTQY

j_call: TRBJ2-7
d_call: TRBD2
v_call: TRBV7-2
cdr3_aa: ASSPGLAGTGEQY

j_call: TRBJ2-3
d_call: .
v_call: TRBV11-2
cdr3_aa: ASSVRRSTDTQY

j_call: TRBJ2-1
d_call: .
v_call: TRBV28
cdr3_aa: ASSWIRAGNEQF

j_call: TRBJ1-1
d_call: .
v_call: TRBV11-2
cdr3_aa: ASSLGGYRSVEAF

j_call: TRBJ2-2
d_call: .
v_call: TRBV7-9
cdr3_aa: ASSLGRPNGELF

j_call: TRBJ2-3
d_call: TRBD2
v_call: TRBV5-3
cdr3_aa: ARPSHGTSGTGPLTDTQY

j_call: TRBJ2-3
d_call: .
v_call: TRBV4-3
cdr3_aa: ASSQAGSTDTQY

j_call: TRBJ2-1
d_call: .
v_call: TRBV18
cdr3_aa: ASSPYETGWSEQF

j_call: TRBJ2-2
d_call: .
v_call: TRBV10-3
cdr3_aa: AISESIGGGGAGELF

j_call: TRBJ2-7
d_call: .
v_call: TRBV6-1
cdr3_aa: ASSVRDTYEQY

j_call: TRBJ2-1
d_call: TRBD2
v_call: TRBV7-3
cdr3_aa: ASSAGLAVYNEQF

j_call: TRBJ1-5
d_call: .
v_call: TRBV7-6
cdr3_aa: ASSLRGQPQH

j_call: TRBJ2-1
d_call: TRBD1
v_call: TRBV4-3
cdr3_aa: ASSQDRQGDEQF

j_call: TRBJ1-1
d_call: TRBD1
v_call: TRBV19
cdr3_aa: ASSIRDRAGTEAF

j_call: TRBJ2-3
d_call: TRBD2
v_call: TRBV7-9
cdr3_aa: ASSLKSGLAGGDTQY

j_call: TRBJ1-4
d_call: .
v_call: TRBV5-4
cdr3_aa: ASSFKRETTNEKLF

j_call: TRBJ2-7
d_call: .
v_call: TRBV28
cdr3_aa: ASSLSRGLYEQY

j_call: TRBJ2-1
d_call: .
v_call: TRBV7-2
cdr3_aa: ASSLGRRLGYNEQF

j_call: TRBJ2-1
d_call: TRBD2
v_call: TRBV6-1
cdr3_aa: ASSGTSGRFYNEQF

j_call: TRBJ2-3
d_call: .
v_call: TRBV5-4
cdr3_aa: ASSLGPGVTDTQY

j_call: TRBJ1-2
d_call: TRBD1
v_call: TRBV19
cdr3_aa: ASNHDRAFGYT

j_call: TRBJ2-2
d_call: .
v_call: TRBV7-9
cdr3_aa: ASSLDRTGELF

j_call: TRBJ2-1
d_call: .
v_call: TRBV27
cdr3_aa: ASSWGSYNEQF

j_call: TRBJ2-7
d_call: .
v_call: TRBV15
cdr3_aa: ATSRVPTGEQY

j_call: TRBJ1-2
d_call: TRBD1
v_call: TRBV11-2
cdr3_aa: ASSLDLYGTVYGYT

j_call: TRBJ2-7
d_call: TRBD1
v_call: TRBV10-2
cdr3_aa: ASWDSPYEQY

j_call: TRBJ2-7
d_call: TRBD2
v_call: TRBV29-1
cdr3_aa: SVEGGASGSILGVEQY

j_call: TRBJ1-2
d_call: .
v_call: TRBV30
cdr3_aa: AWSPYRDGYT

j_call: TRBJ2-5
d_call: TRBD1
v_call: TRBV11-2
cdr3_aa: ASTSDRVQETQY